This T cell receptor (beta chain) was obtained from a study of post-analysis software for immune sequencing data. This clonotype was seen just once. The junction departs from germline at one end; a sequencing error may be responsible. Prepared TCR beta cDNA libraries contained unique molecular identifiers. Once roughly 0.85 to 11 million T cells were used, roughly 0.5 million cDNA molecules resulted. TCRdb analysed the PCR reads with MiXCR anew, one entry per CDR3 protein. This table holds about 620,000 distinct CDR3 sequences, roughly 46% found once. Sequenced: blood. The clonotype comes from a girl between 10 and 17 years old with multiple sclerosis.

The CDR3 reads CASSLHRPGTGNSPPHF. CDR3 DNA sequence: TGTGCCAGCAGTTTGCACCGTCCGGGGACGGGGAATTCACCCCCCCACTTT. The chain has TRBV27 and TRBJ1-6, with D tentatively TRBD1 (5 bases). This CDR3 comprises 17 residues. Germline V gives CDR1 MNHEY, CDR2 SMNVEV (reference sequence).